These 5 T cell receptor beta chains came from one sample sequenced in a study of T cell repertoires in cytomegalovirus infection. TCRdb re-called the reads with MiXCR, one entry per CDR3 protein. The sample holds some 130,000 distinct CDR3 sequences, over 25% seen once. These receptors have no known antigen. The material was CD8+ T cells from cultured PBMCs, obtained from culture after CMV antigen stimulation. The receptors were gathered from a human donor in good health (CMV status not recorded). Some clones in this sample may be carry-over from other donors' samples.

V is TRBV7-9 and J is TRBJ2-1; D perhaps matches TRBD2 (5 bases). Germline-derived CDR1 and CDR2 are SEHNR and FQNEAQ (reference sequence). Trimming removed 1 base at V and 8 bases at J, with 12 bases between. The CDR3 contains 14 residues. The CDR3 coding sequence is TGTGCCAGCAGCTTAGGAGCGGTCTGGGATGAGCAGTTCTTC. Encoded protein: CASSLGAVWDEQFF.

V and J are TRBV6-1 and TRBJ1-1; D is unresolved. The V gene's germline CDR1 is MNHNS and CDR2 SASEGT. The CDR3 is made up of 14 amino acids. Trimming took 1 base from V and 5 from J, leaving 11 bases between them. CDR3 bases: TGTGCCAGCAGTGAAGATCTAGCTTTTACTGAAGCTTTCTTT. Translating it yields CASSEDLAFTEAFF.

V gene TRBV20-1 combines with J gene TRBJ2-1, with 12 positions matching TRBD2. Trimming took 6 bases from V and 6 from J; bases not matched to a gene: 15. Germline V gives CDR1 DFQATT, CDR2 SNEGSKA (reference sequence). The CDR3 sequence is 17 residues long. The CDR3 DNA reads TGCAGTGCCGAGACGCAGGCTAGCGGGGGGGCCATCAATGAGCAGTTCTTC. Its translation: CSAETQASGGAINEQFF.

V is TRBV6-6 and J is TRBJ2-1, with D perhaps TRBD1 (6 bases). CDR3 length: 15 residues. The V gene lost 5 bases and the J gene lost 7 bases, with 18 bases spanning the gap. From germline, CDR1 is MNHNY and CDR2 SVGAGI (reference sequence). The CDR3, as DNA: TGTGCCAGCAGTAGCGCGGCGGACAGAAAAAATGAGCAGTTCTTC. This translates into CASSSAADRKNEQFF.

The chain recombines TRBV27 with TRBJ2-1; 13 nucleotides line up with TRBD2. The CDR3 is made up of 17 amino acids. Germline V lookup: CDR1 MNHEY, CDR2 SMNVEV (reference sequence). V was pared by 0 bases and J by 5 bases, with 4 bases of the junction left unmatched. CDR3 sequence reads: CASSLSRGLAGHNEQFF. The CDR3 region has the DNA TGTGCCAGCAGTTTATCACGGGGACTAGCGGGGCACAATGAGCAGTTCTTC.